Here is one T cell receptor (beta chain) with its context. This specimen belongs to a study of blood T cell repertoires in COVID-19. Profiled with immunoSEQ multiplex PCR; TCRdb holds only in-frame clones, not every one. The data show over 300,000 clones, about 85% seen once. Germline V gives CDR1 SEHNR, CDR2 FQNEAQ (reference sequence). The CDR3 consists of 15 residues. Trimming took off 5 bases at V and 3 bases at J, with 13 bases between the two ends. Participants were placed into cohorts based on the clinical history they reported. Sequences were obtained from PBMCs or T cells enriched from blood (not recorded which). J is TRBJ1-4 and V is TRBV7-9; D call uncertain. The sequence was obtained from a young woman who had recovered from COVID-19. The CDR3 reads CASSPPEASNEKLFF. The DNA for the CDR3 is TGTGCCAGCAGCCCGCCGGAGGCGTCTAATGAAAAACTGTTTTTT.